The 5 T cell receptor beta chains presented below share a single source sample, sequenced in a study of cytomegalovirus exposure and HLA in healthy donors. A multiplex PCR was run with 60 Vbeta primers and 13 Jbeta primers. Clones were sequenced by immunoSEQ multiplex PCR, and TCRdb holds only the in-frame ones, with some missing. Among roughly 100,000 clones listed, approximately 14% were seen once. Sequenced input: PBMCs. The receptors come from a female donor in good health and CMV-seronegative.

This sequence joins TRBV10-3 and TRBJ2-5, with 8 bases lining up with TRBD2. There are 12 residues in the CDR3. J gave up 4 bases and V 9 bases, and 4 bases lay outside the gene matches. Germline V CDR1 and CDR2: ENHRY, SYGVKD. CDR3 bases: TGTGCCATAGCGGGAGATACAGAGACCCAGTACTTC. This translates into CAIAGDTETQYF.

V and J are TRBV29-1 and TRBJ1-4, with a tentative D call TRBD1 (6 bases). V was cut by 1 base and J by 8 bases, with 14 bases left in between. Germline CDR1 SQVTM, CDR2 ANQGSEA. The CDR3 covers 14 residues. CDR3 region: CSVEVGAGEEKLFF. CDR3 DNA: TGCAGCGTTGAAGTGGGGGCGGGTGAGGAAAAACTGTTTTTT.

This clone was detected only a few times. This chain links TRBV5-1 with TRBJ1-2, with D tentatively TRBD1 (6 bases). The CDR3 sequence is 15 residues long. The V gene lost 4 bases and the J gene lost 7 bases, with 20 bases spanning the gap. CDR1 and CDR2 from the germline V gene are SGHRS and YFSETQ. This CDR3 is CASSPDTGPFLGYTF. The CDR3 nucleotides read TGCGCCAGCAGCCCCGATACAGGGCCGTTCCTTGGCTACACCTTC.

V is TRBV7-2 and J is TRBJ1-3; the D gene is possibly TRBD1 (5 bases). V lost 0 bases and J 0 bases, leaving 18 bases between the germline ends. Germline assignment: CDR1 SGHTA and CDR2 FQGNSA. The CDR3 is made up of 19 amino acids. CDR3 loop: CASSLAGVIGPLSGNTIYF. The CDR3 DNA reads as TGTGCCAGCAGCTTAGCAGGGGTGATTGGGCCCCTCTCTGGAAACACCATATATTTT.

This clone was seen a few times. The CDR3 here is CASRLQGPNEKLFF. The CDR3 coding sequence is TGTGCCAGCAGATTACAGGGACCTAATGAAAAACTGTTTTTT. The chain combines TRBV19 with TRBJ1-4; weak D call: TRBD1 (6 bases). The CDR3 is 14 amino acids. CDR1 LNHDA and CDR2 SQIVND come from the germline V gene (reference sequence). The ends were cut back, 9 bases at V and 3 bases at J, with 14 bases in the middle. The full variable domain, rest sourced from reference TRBV19 and TRBJ1-4, is DGGITQSPKYLFRKEGQNVTLSCEQNLNHDAMYWYRQDPGQGLRLIYYSQIVNDFQKGDIAEGYSVSREKKESFPLTVTSAQKNPTAFYLCASRLQGPNEKLFFGSGTQLSVL.